This is a list of T cell receptor beta chains from one sample in a study of T cells in Graves' hyperthyroidism and ophthalmopathy. One entry per CDR3 protein results from TCRdb running MiXCR on the multiplex PCR reads. The table includes a few hundred thousand distinct CDR3 sequences, around 18% detected once. The sample taken for sequencing was blood. The receptors originated from a man between 35 and 55 years old with Graves' hyperthyroidism. Both conserved end residues are part of each CDR3. D genes are given only for firm matches. Clone size is not always given. Where it is, it says once, few, many or a class for expanded clones.

many,TRBJ2-6,.,TRBV2,TGTGCCAGCACCTCGGAACTGGCCAACGTCCTGACTTTC,CASTSELANVLTF
many,TRBJ1-4,.,TRBV3-2,TGTGCCAGCAGCCAAGATCCAGGGGGCTTGGCTAATGAAAAACTGTTTTTT,CASSQDPGGLANEKLFF
.,TRBJ2-3,TRBD1,TRBV9,TGTGCCAGCAGCGTATCCCCCGGGACAGGCACAGATACGCAGTATTTT,CASSVSPGTGTDTQYF
.,TRBJ1-1,.,TRBV4-2,TGTGCCAGCAGCCAAGATGTGAGGGTCGACACTGAAGCTTTCTTT,CASSQDVRVDTEAFF
.,TRBJ1-2,TRBD1,TRBV29-1,TGCAGCGTTGTGCAACAGGGGAACTATGGCTACACCTTC,CSVVQQGNYGYTF
once,TRBJ1-6,.,TRBV11-2,TGTGCCAGCAGCTTACTACAGACAGATAATTCACCCCTCCACTTT,CASSLLQTDNSPLHF
.,TRBJ1-1,.,TRBV25-1,TGTGCCAGCCGGGGGGAGAACAGGGCGGTAACTGAAGCTTTCTTT,CASRGENRAVTEAFF
many,TRBJ1-5,.,TRBV12-3/TRBV12-4,TGTGCCAGCAGTTTGGGGGTGGATCAGCCCCAGCATTTT,CASSLGVDQPQHF
many,TRBJ2-7,.,TRBV11-2,TGTGCCAGCAGCTTTCGGCTCGCTCCGATCGAGCAGTACTTC,CASSFRLAPIEQYF
many,TRBJ2-3,.,TRBV7-2,TGTGCCAGCAGCTTGTCCTGGGCCGACTGGGATACGCAGTATTTT,CASSLSWADWDTQYF
.,TRBJ1-1,.,TRBV9,TGTGCCAGCAGTACCAGGATTGGGGACACTGAAGCTTTCTTT,CASSTRIGDTEAFF
many,TRBJ1-2,.,TRBV3-1,TGTGCCAGCAGCCAGAGGGGCACCAACTATGGCTACACCTTC,CASSQRGTNYGYTF
many,TRBJ2-7,.,TRBV4-3,TGCGCCAGCAGCCAAGATCCCCCCCCGGGGGGCCAACGGGAGCAGTACTTC,CASSQDPPPGGQREQYF
.,TRBJ2-1,.,TRBV11-3,TGTGCCAGCAGCCAGGGGGAGGGGGCCTTCTACAATGAGCAGTTCTTC,CASSQGEGAFYNEQFF
many,TRBJ2-1,.,TRBV5-5,TGTGCCAGCAGCTTGTTGGGGACTTACAATGAGCAGTTCTTC,CASSLLGTYNEQFF
.,TRBJ1-5,.,TRBV24-1,TGTGCCACCAGTGAACGGGACACAAATCAGCCCCAGCATTTT,CATSERDTNQPQHF
many,TRBJ2-1,.,TRBV5-1,TGCGCCAGCACACTCGCGGGACAGACCACCGATGAGCAGTTCTTC,CASTLAGQTTDEQFF
few,TRBJ2-5,TRBD1,TRBV19,TGTGCCACCTCCGGGACAGAGGGGGAGTACTTC,CATSGTEGEYF
few,TRBJ2-2,TRBD2,TRBV20-1,TGCAGTGCCCTGGGACTAGCGGGGGATACCGGGGAGCTGTTTTTT,CSALGLAGDTGELFF
.,TRBJ1-4,.,TRBV7-9,TGTGCCAGCAGCGGCCGGGCAGGGAATAATGAAAAACTGTTTTTT,CASSGRAGNNEKLFF
many,TRBJ1-2,TRBD1,TRBV6-6,TGTGCCAGCAGTTACAGACAGGGTCCCTACACCTTC,CASSYRQGPYTF
.,TRBJ2-7,TRBD1,TRBV11-2,TGTGCCAGCAGGGGTTCGGGGACAGCAACCTACGAGCAGTACTTC,CASRGSGTATYEQYF
few,TRBJ1-5,TRBD1,TRBV6-1,TGTGCCAGCAGTTCCCCAACCGGGACAGGGGGAGTAAGCAATCAGCCCCAGCATTTT,CASSSPTGTGGVSNQPQHF
many,TRBJ2-1,.,TRBV2,TGTGCCAGCAGTGCGGACTTCAGCAATGAGCAGTTCTTC,CASSADFSNEQFF
few,TRBJ1-2,TRBD1,TRBV18,TGTGCCAGCTCACCTCGACAGGGTAGAGGCTATGGCTACACCTTC,CASSPRQGRGYGYTF
many,TRBJ2-3,TRBD2,TRBV27,TGTGCCAGCAGTTTGTCCAGCGGGGACCTTAGCACAGATACGCAGTATTTT,CASSLSSGDLSTDTQYF
many,TRBJ2-7,TRBD2,TRBV4-1,TGCGCCAGCAGCCAATCCGAGCGGGGGAGGTACGAGCAGTACTTC,CASSQSERGRYEQYF
few,TRBJ1-5,TRBD1,TRBV4-2,TGTGCCAGCAGCCAAGTTGCAGGGGGTGGCAATCAGCCCCAGCATTTT,CASSQVAGGGNQPQHF
many,TRBJ1-2,TRBD1,TRBV7-2,TGTGCCAGCAGCTCCTACAGGGGGCAGATTCGGGGCTACACCTTC,CASSSYRGQIRGYTF
few,TRBJ1-1,.,TRBV9,TGTGCCAGCAGCGTAGGGTCGGGTGGGGGGTTGGTAGCTTTCTTT,CASSVGSGGGLVAFF
many,TRBJ2-1,TRBD1,TRBV15,TGTGCCACCAGCAGGGACAGGCCCTACAATGAGCAGTTCTTC,CATSRDRPYNEQFF
many,TRBJ2-7,TRBD1,TRBV2,TGTGCCAGCAGTGAAGCGCGACAGGGGAACGAGCAGTACTTC,CASSEARQGNEQYF
few,TRBJ2-3,.,TRBV6-2/TRBV6-3,TGTGCCAGCAGTTACCTAAAAAACACAGATACGCAGTATTTT,CASSYLKNTDTQYF
many,TRBJ1-1,TRBD1,TRBV28,TGTGCCAGCACCAGGGACAGGGGTAAAACTGAAGCTTTCTTT,CASTRDRGKTEAFF
many,TRBJ1-2,.,TRBV20-1,TGCAGTGCTAGAGATGGCCAGACGGACCACTATGGCTACACCTTC,CSARDGQTDHYGYTF
many,TRBJ2-1,TRBD2,TRBV7-9,TGTGCCAGCAGCCCAAAGCGGGGGGGATCTTACAATGAGCAGTTCTTC,CASSPKRGGSYNEQFF
many,TRBJ1-1,.,TRBV6-2/TRBV6-3,TGTGCCAGCCTAAGACGGGGGATTCACGCTGAAGCTTTCTTT,CASLRRGIHAEAFF
.,TRBJ2-3,TRBD2,TRBV7-3,TGTGCCAGCAGCCGACTAGCGGGGACGGGAGTAGGAACAGATACGCAGTATTTT,CASSRLAGTGVGTDTQYF
.,TRBJ2-7,TRBD2,TRBV12-3/TRBV12-4,TGTGCCAGCAGTTTCGCGGGGGAATACGAGCAGTACTTC,CASSFAGEYEQYF
.,TRBJ2-5,.,TRBV6-2/TRBV6-3,TGTGCCAGCAGTTACACACAGGGTGTCACGCGAGAGACCCAGTACTTC,CASSYTQGVTRETQYF
.,TRBJ1-4,TRBD1,TRBV7-9,TGTGCCAGCAGCTGGGGACAGGGCTATGAAAAACTGTTTTTT,CASSWGQGYEKLFF
many,TRBJ2-2,TRBD1,TRBV24-1,TGTGCCACCAGTGAACCCGGGACAGAGAACACCGGGGAGCTGTTTTTT,CATSEPGTENTGELFF